These 5 T cell receptor beta chains share one sample of origin, sequenced in a study of blood T cell repertoires in COVID-19. Assay: immunoSEQ multiplex PCR; the TCRdb copy retains only in-frame clones and omits some. The sample lists around 67,000 clones, roughly nine tenths occurring once. The sequencing input was peripheral blood. Every receptor here comes from an elderly woman with acute or convalescent COVID-19.

The gene calls are TRBV29-1 and TRBJ2-2; D is unresolved. The germline V and J ends were trimmed by 4 bases and 6 bases, with 9 bases remaining between them. The CDR3 contains 12 residues. Germline CDR1 reads SQVTM; CDR2 reads ANQGSEA. The CDR3 nucleotides read TGCAGCGTTGGACCGGCGGCCGGGGAGCTGTTTTTT. Translation gives CSVGPAAGELFF.

This clone was counted once. The chain combines TRBV12-3 or TRBV12-4 with TRBJ1-1; D is unclear. V was pared by 7 bases and J by 3 bases, with 12 bases between. The CDR3 totals 13 residues. The CDR3 is CASTLGEDTEAFF. The CDR3 DNA follows: TGTGCCAGCACCCTCGGGGAGGACACTGAAGCTTTCTTT.

The chain couples TRBV5-8 to TRBJ2-7, with 8 bases fitting TRBD2. V shed 0 bases, J shed 3 bases, and the junction held 2 bases outside the gene matches. The germline V gene encodes CDR1 SGHTS and CDR2 YDEGEE. The CDR3 totals 14 residues. This CDR3 is CASSLVTSDYEQYF. For the CDR3, the DNA is TGTGCCAGCAGCTTGGTGACTAGCGACTACGAGCAGTACTTC.

CDR3 sequence: CASSIGRAGVGTQYF. DNA of the CDR3: TGTGCCAGTAGTATAGGACGGGCCGGGGTCGGGACCCAGTACTTC. The J gene is TRBJ2-5, the V gene TRBV19, with TRBD2 as a possible D gene (5 bases). The ends were cut back, 1 base at V and 7 bases at J, with 16 bases in the middle. The CDR3 covers 15 residues. CDR1 and CDR2 from the germline V gene are LNHDA and SQIVND (reference sequence).

This rearrangement joins TRBV2 to TRBJ2-7, with TRBD1 matching over 10 bases. The junction had 9 bases not matched to a gene; V was cut back by 6 bases and J by 7 bases. CDR3 length equals 14 residues. CDR1 is SNHLY, CDR2 FYNNEI, per germline. The CDR3 sequence: CASRTTGGSGEQYF. CDR3 nucleotide sequence: TGTGCCAGCAGGACGACAGGGGGCTCGGGGGAGCAGTACTTC.